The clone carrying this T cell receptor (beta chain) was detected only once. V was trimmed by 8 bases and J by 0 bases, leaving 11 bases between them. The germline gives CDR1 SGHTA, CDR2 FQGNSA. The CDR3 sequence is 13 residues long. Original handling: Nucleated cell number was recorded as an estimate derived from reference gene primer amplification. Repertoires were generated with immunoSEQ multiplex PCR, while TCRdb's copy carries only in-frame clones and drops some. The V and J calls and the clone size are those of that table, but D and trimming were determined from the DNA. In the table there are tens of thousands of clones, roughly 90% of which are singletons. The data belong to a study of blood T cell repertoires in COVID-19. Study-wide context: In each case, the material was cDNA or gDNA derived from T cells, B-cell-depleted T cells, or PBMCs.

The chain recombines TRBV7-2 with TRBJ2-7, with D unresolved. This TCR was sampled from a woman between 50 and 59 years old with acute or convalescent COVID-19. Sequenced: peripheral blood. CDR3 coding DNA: TGTGCCAGCCGAGAGGTACACTCCTACGAGCAGTACTTC. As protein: CASREVHSYEQYF.